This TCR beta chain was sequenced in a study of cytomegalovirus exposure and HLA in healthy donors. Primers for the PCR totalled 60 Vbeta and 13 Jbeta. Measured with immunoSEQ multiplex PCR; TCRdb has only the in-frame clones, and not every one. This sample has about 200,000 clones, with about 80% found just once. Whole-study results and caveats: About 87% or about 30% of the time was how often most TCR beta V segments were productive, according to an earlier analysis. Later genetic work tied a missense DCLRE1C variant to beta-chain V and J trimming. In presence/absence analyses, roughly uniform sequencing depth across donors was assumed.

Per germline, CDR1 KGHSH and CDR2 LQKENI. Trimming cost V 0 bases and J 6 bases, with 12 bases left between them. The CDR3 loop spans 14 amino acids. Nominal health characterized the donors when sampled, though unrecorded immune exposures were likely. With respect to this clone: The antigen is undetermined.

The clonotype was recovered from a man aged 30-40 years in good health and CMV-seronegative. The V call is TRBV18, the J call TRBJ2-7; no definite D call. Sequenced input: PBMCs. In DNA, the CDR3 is TGTGCCAGCTCACCACCTACGCGAAAGCCCGAGCAGTACTTC. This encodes CASSPPTRKPEQYF.